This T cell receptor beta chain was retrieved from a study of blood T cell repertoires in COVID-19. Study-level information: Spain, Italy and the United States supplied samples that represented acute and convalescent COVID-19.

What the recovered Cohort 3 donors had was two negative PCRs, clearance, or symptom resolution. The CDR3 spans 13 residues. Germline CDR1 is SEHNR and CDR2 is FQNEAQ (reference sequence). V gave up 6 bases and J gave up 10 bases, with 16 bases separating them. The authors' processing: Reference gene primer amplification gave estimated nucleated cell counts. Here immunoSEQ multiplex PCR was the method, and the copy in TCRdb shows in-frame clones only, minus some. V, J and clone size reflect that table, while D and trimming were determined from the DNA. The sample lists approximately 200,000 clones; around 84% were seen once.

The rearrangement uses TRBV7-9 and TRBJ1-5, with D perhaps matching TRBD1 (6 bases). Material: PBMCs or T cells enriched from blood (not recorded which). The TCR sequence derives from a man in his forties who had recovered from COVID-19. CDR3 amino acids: CASSPDSIHPQHF. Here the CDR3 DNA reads TGTGCCAGCAGTCCGGACAGTATCCACCCCCAGCATTTT.